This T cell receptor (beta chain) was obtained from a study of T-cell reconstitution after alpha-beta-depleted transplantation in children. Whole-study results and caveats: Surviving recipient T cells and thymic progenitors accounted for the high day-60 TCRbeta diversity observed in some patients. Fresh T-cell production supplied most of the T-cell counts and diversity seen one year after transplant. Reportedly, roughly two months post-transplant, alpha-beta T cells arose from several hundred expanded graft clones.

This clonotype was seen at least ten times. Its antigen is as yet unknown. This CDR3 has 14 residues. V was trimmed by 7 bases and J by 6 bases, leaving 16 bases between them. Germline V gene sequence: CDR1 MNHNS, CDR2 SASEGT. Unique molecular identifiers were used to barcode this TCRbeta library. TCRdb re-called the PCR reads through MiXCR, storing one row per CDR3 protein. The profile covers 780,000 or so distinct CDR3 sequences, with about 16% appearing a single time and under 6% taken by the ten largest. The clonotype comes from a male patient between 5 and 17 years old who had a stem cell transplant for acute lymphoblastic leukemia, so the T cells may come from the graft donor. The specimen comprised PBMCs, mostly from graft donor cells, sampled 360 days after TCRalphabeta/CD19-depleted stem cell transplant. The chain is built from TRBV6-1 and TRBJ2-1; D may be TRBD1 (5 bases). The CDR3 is CASTHNPGINEQFF. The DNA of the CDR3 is TGTGCCAGCACCCATAATCCAGGGATCAATGAGCAGTTCTTC.